The rows below give T cell receptor beta chains drawn from one sample of a study of CD8 T cells in ankylosing spondylitis. A single record per CDR3 protein comes from TCRdb applying MiXCR to the 5' RACE reads. The sample has hundreds of thousands of distinct CDR3 sequences, about 17% seen once. Sequencing was carried out using blood, either unsorted or a sorted T cell fraction (not recorded which). The receptors here all came from a male donor with ankylosing spondylitis. Each CDR3 is given with its conserved first and last residue. Each record gives: CDR3 DNA, CDR3 protein, V gene, J gene, clone size, D gene, CDR3 length. The D gene is left open where the match is weak. Size tells how often a clone was seen (once, few, many) or the class of an expanded clone, and some rows leave it out.

DNA: TGTGCCAGCAGCGTAGAGGAGTACAATGAGCAGTTCTTC
CDR3: CASSVEEYNEQFF
V: TRBV9
J: TRBJ2-1
size: few
D: .
length: 13

DNA: TGTGCCAGCAAACAGGAGGCCGGACTGGAAGGGACCCAGTACTTC
CDR3: CASKQEAGLEGTQYF
V: TRBV2
J: TRBJ2-5
size: .
D: .
length: 15

DNA: TGTGCCATCAGAGAAGGACAAACGAACACCGGGGAGCTGTTTTTT
CDR3: CAIREGQTNTGELFF
V: TRBV10-3
J: TRBJ2-2
size: few
D: .
length: 15

DNA: TGTGCCAGCTCACCTGGCCCAGGGGTGACCACTGAAGCTTTCTTT
CDR3: CASSPGPGVTTEAFF
V: TRBV18
J: TRBJ1-1
size: many
D: .
length: 15

DNA: TGCAGTGCTAGAGATCAGCGGGGGAACACTGAAGCTTTCTTT
CDR3: CSARDQRGNTEAFF
V: TRBV20-1
J: TRBJ1-1
size: .
D: .
length: 14

DNA: TGTGCCAGCAGTGAACCCCCCAGTCAGCCCCAGCATTTT
CDR3: CASSEPPSQPQHF
V: TRBV6-1
J: TRBJ1-5
size: .
D: .
length: 13

DNA: TGTGCCACCAGCAGAGATTTACTAGCGGGAGGTGAGCAGTTCTTC
CDR3: CATSRDLLAGGEQFF
V: TRBV15
J: TRBJ2-1
size: few
D: TRBD2
length: 15

DNA: TGTGCCACCAGTGGGGGCTACCGCAACAATGAGCAGTTCTTC
CDR3: CATSGGYRNNEQFF
V: TRBV24-1
J: TRBJ2-1
size: many
D: .
length: 14

DNA: TGCAGTGTACCTGCAGGGGAAGCCTACAATGAGCAGTTCTTC
CDR3: CSVPAGEAYNEQFF
V: TRBV20-1
J: TRBJ2-1
size: .
D: .
length: 14

DNA: TGTGCCAGCAGTTACTCTGGGACAGGGGACTACGAGCAGTACTTC
CDR3: CASSYSGTGDYEQYF
V: TRBV6-5
J: TRBJ2-7
size: few
D: TRBD1
length: 15

DNA: TGTGCCAGCATCCAGGGTGGGGCCCAAGAGACCCAGTACTTC
CDR3: CASIQGGAQETQYF
V: TRBV7-8
J: TRBJ2-5
size: few
D: .
length: 14

DNA: TGTGCCAGCAGCTTCGGGGTAGGGGGGTCGGAGACTGAAGCTTTCTTT
CDR3: CASSFGVGGSETEAFF
V: TRBV5-6
J: TRBJ1-1
size: .
D: .
length: 16

DNA: TGTGCCAGCACTCCAAGGGGGAAAGGGCATGAAGAGACCCAGTACTTC
CDR3: CASTPRGKGHEETQYF
V: TRBV7-9
J: TRBJ2-5
size: few
D: .
length: 16

DNA: TGTGCCAGCAGTTTGAGGGACCCCACAGATACGCAGTATTTT
CDR3: CASSLRDPTDTQYF
V: TRBV27
J: TRBJ2-3
size: .
D: .
length: 14

DNA: TGCGCCAGCAGCTTGGCCCCGGGGGGTACTGAAGCTTTCTTT
CDR3: CASSLAPGGTEAFF
V: TRBV5-1
J: TRBJ1-1
size: .
D: .
length: 14

DNA: TGTGCCAGCAGGGTTCTAGCGGGAAGCTCCTACAATGAGCAGTTCTTC
CDR3: CASRVLAGSSYNEQFF
V: TRBV2
J: TRBJ2-1
size: few
D: TRBD2
length: 16

DNA: TGTGCCAGCAGCTTTGGGAGTGGAGGGAATGGCTACACCTTC
CDR3: CASSFGSGGNGYTF
V: TRBV5-6
J: TRBJ1-2
size: few
D: .
length: 14

DNA: TGTGCCAGCAGCACTTGGGACAGGCCCTACGAGCAGTACTTC
CDR3: CASSTWDRPYEQYF
V: TRBV11-3
J: TRBJ2-7
size: .
D: TRBD1
length: 14

DNA: TGCGCCAGCAGCCTCAGATTGAACACTGAAGCTTTCTTT
CDR3: CASSLRLNTEAFF
V: TRBV4-1
J: TRBJ1-1
size: .
D: .
length: 13

DNA: TGTGCCACCAGTGAGCTTGGACAGGACGGCACAGATACGCAGTATTTT
CDR3: CATSELGQDGTDTQYF
V: TRBV24-1
J: TRBJ2-3
size: many
D: TRBD1
length: 16

DNA: TGTGCCAGCAGCTCTGGGGCAGACAATGAGCAGTTCTTC
CDR3: CASSSGADNEQFF
V: TRBV7-3
J: TRBJ2-1
size: .
D: .
length: 13

DNA: TGTGCCAGCAGTCCAATACAGGGGAACGACGAGCAGTACTTC
CDR3: CASSPIQGNDEQYF
V: TRBV7-6
J: TRBJ2-7
size: few
D: TRBD1
length: 14

DNA: TGTGCCAGCAGTGAAGCGCATAGCGGGAGGGATTACGAGCAGTACTTC
CDR3: CASSEAHSGRDYEQYF
V: TRBV2
J: TRBJ2-7
size: few
D: TRBD2
length: 16

DNA: TGTGCCAGCAGCTTAGCGTCGGCAGGGGCCTACGAGCAGTACTTC
CDR3: CASSLASAGAYEQYF
V: TRBV7-9
J: TRBJ2-7
size: .
D: .
length: 15

DNA: TGTGCCAGCTCACCACTGGAGAAATACAATGAGCAGTTCTTC
CDR3: CASSPLEKYNEQFF
V: TRBV18
J: TRBJ2-1
size: few
D: .
length: 14

DNA: TGTGCCACCAGTGATTGGGGACAGGGCTCCTACGAGCAGTACTTC
CDR3: CATSDWGQGSYEQYF
V: TRBV24-1
J: TRBJ2-7
size: .
D: TRBD1
length: 15

DNA: TGTGCCAGCAGCCTTCGGGGGAGTTACGAGCAGTACTTC
CDR3: CASSLRGSYEQYF
V: TRBV27
J: TRBJ2-7
size: many
D: .
length: 13

DNA: TGTGCCAGCAATCTAGCGGGAGGGAACGGGGAGCTGTTTTTT
CDR3: CASNLAGGNGELFF
V: TRBV28
J: TRBJ2-2
size: .
D: TRBD2
length: 14

DNA: TGTGCCAGCACCCGGTGGGACCAAACTAATGAAAAACTGTTTTTT
CDR3: CASTRWDQTNEKLFF
V: TRBV21-1
J: TRBJ1-4
size: few
D: .
length: 15